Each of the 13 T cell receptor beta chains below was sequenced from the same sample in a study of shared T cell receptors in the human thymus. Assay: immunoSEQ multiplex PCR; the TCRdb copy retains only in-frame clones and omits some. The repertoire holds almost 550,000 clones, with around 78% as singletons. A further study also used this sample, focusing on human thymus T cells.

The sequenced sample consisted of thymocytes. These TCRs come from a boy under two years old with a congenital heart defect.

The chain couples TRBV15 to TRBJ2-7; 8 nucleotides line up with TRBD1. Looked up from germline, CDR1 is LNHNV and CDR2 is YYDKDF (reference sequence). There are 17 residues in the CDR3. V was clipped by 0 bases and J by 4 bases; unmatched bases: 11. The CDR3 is CATSRDRKGQGLYEQYF. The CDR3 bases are TGTGCCACCAGCAGAGATCGTAAAGGACAGGGCTTATACGAGCAGTACTTC. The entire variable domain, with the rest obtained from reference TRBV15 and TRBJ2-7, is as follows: DAMVIQNPRYQVTQFGKPVTLSCSQTLNHNVMYWYQQKSSQAPKLLFHYYDKDFNNEADTPDNFQSRRPNTSFCFLDIRSPGLGDTAMYLCATSRDRKGQGLYEQYFGPGTRLTVT.

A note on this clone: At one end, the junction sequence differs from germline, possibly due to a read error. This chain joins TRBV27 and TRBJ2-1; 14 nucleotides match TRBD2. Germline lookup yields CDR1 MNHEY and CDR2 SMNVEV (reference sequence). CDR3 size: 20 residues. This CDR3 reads CASSLHKGTSGSLSSNEQFF. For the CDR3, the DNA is TGTGCCAGCAGTTTACATAAGGGGACTAGCGGGAGCCTATCCTCCAATGAGCAGTTCTTC.

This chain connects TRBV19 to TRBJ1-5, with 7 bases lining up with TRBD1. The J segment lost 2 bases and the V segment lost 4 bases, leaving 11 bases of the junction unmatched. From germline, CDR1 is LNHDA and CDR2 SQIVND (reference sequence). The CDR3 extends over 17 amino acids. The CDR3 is CASSTKPVQGCNQPQHF. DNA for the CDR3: TGTGCCAGTAGTACTAAACCCGTACAGGGGTGCAATCAGCCCCAGCATTTT. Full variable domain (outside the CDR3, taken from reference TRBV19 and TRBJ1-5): DGGITQSPKYLFRKEGQNVTLSCEQNLNHDAMYWYRQDPGQGLRLIYYSQIVNDFQKGDIAEGYSVSREKKESFPLTVTSAQKNPTAFYLCASSTKPVQGCNQPQHFGDGTRLSIL.

The chain's CDR3 is CASSQALRVQETQYF. DNA of the CDR3: TGCGCCAGCAGCCAAGCACTGCGGGTACAAGAGACCCAGTACTTC. The chain has TRBV4-3 and TRBJ2-5, with D maybe TRBD2 (5 bases). The ends were cut back, 1 base at V and 2 bases at J, with 11 bases in the middle. Germline lookup yields CDR1 LGHNA and CDR2 YSLEER. The CDR3 is 15 amino acids.

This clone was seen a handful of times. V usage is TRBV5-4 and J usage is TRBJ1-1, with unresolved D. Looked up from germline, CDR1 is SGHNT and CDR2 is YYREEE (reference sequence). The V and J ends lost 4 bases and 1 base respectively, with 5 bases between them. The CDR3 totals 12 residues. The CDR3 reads CASSPGNTEAFF. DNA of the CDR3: TGTGCCAGCAGCCCGGGGAACACTGAAGCTTTCTTT. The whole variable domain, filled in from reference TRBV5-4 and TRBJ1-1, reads ETGVTQSPTHLIKTRGQQVTLRCSSQSGHNTVSWYQQALGQGPQFIFQYYREEENGRGNFPPRFSGLQFPNYSSELNVNALELDDSALYLCASSPGNTEAFFGQGTRLTVV.

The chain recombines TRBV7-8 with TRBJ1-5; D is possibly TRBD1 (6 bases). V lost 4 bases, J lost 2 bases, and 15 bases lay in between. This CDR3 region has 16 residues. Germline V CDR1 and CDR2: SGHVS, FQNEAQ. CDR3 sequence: CASSSSGTNGNQPQHF. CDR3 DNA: TGTGCCAGCAGCTCCTCCGGGACAAACGGCAATCAGCCCCAGCATTTT.

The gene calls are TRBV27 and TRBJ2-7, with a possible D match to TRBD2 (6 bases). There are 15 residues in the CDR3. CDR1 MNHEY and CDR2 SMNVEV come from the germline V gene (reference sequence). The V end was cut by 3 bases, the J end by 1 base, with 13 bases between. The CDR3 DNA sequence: TGTGCCAGCAGTTTGTACCGGGACTCTTCCTACGAGCAGTACTTC. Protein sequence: CASSLYRDSSYEQYF.

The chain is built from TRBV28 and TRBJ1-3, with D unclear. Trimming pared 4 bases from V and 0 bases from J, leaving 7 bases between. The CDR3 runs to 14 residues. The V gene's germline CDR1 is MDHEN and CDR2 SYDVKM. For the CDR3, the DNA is TGTGCCAGCAGTTCCCTTCTCTCTGGAAACACCATATATTTT. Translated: CASSSLLSGNTIYF.

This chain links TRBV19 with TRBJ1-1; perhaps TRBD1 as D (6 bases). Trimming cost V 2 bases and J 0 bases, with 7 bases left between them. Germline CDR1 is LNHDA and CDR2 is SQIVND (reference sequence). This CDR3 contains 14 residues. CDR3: CASSINRVNTEAFF. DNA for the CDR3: TGTGCCAGTAGTATAAACAGGGTGAACACTGAAGCTTTCTTT.

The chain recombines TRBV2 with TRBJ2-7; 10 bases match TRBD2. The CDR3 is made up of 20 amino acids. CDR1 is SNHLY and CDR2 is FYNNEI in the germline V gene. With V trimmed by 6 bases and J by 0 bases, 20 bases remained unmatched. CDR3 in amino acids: CASRNRFGLAESHDSYEQYF. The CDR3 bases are TGTGCCAGCAGGAATAGGTTCGGACTAGCGGAATCCCATGACTCCTACGAGCAGTACTTC.

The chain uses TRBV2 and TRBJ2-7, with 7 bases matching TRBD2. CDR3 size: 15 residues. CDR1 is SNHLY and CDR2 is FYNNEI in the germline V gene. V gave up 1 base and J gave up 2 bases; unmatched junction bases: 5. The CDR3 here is CASSEGTGLAYEQYF. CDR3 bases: TGTGCCAGCAGTGAAGGTACAGGACTAGCCTACGAGCAGTACTTC.

This CDR3 reads CASSLWAGEGTDTQYF. The CDR3 DNA follows: TGTGCCAGCAGCTTATGGGCGGGAGAAGGCACAGATACGCAGTATTTT. The gene calls are TRBV7-2 and TRBJ2-3, with 7 bases matching TRBD2. CDR1 is SGHTA, CDR2 FQGNSA, per germline. The length of the CDR3 is 16 residues. V was pared by 2 bases and J by 1 base, with 6 bases of the junction left unmatched. Full variable domain (outside the CDR3, taken from reference TRBV7-2 and TRBJ2-3): GAGVSQSPSNKVTEKGKDVELRCDPISGHTALYWYRQSLGQGLEFLIYFQGNSAPDKSGLPSDRFSAERTGGSVSTLTIQRTQQEDSAVYLCASSLWAGEGTDTQYFGPGTRLTVL.

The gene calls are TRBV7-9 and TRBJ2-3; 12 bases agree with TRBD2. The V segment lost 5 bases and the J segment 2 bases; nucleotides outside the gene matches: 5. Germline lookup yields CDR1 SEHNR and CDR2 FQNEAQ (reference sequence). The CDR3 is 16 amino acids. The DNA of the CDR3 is TGTGCCAGCAGCCGACTAGCGGGAGATCACACAGATACGCAGTATTTT. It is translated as CASSRLAGDHTDTQYF.